A single TCR beta chain is shown here with its context. The antigen is not known. The authors sequenced TCR beta from blood CD8+ and CD4+ T cells. Germline V gene lookup returns CDR1 SEHNR and CDR2 FQNEAQ (reference sequence). The length of the CDR3 is 14 residues. Trimming removed 3 bases at V and 0 bases at J, with 6 bases between. This sample stems from a study of CD8 T cells in Susac syndrome. Study-level background: Treatment at blood withdrawal was none, corticosteroids, or intravenous immunoglobulin alone in Susac syndrome patients.

Study-level results: The number of individuals included in the study's TCR sequencing and HLA analysis was acknowledged as relatively small.

Reverse transcription of roughly 0.5 to 1 ug RNA was carried out with random hexamers. The authors amplified TCR beta CDR3 across 54 Vbeta and 13 Jbeta using immunoSEQ multiplex PCR. TCRdb reprocessed the immunoSEQ multiplex PCR reads with MiXCR, giving one entry per CDR3 protein. The sample lists some 190,000 distinct CDR3 sequences, about 94% occurring once. The sequence was collected from a human donor with Susac syndrome. V and J are TRBV7-9 and TRBJ1-3; TRBD1 might be the D (5 bases). The sample consisted of CD4+ T cells from PBMCs. The CDR3 DNA sequence: TGTGCCAGCAGCTTCGACAGCTCTGGAAACACCATATATTTT. Amino acid sequence: CASSFDSSGNTIYF.